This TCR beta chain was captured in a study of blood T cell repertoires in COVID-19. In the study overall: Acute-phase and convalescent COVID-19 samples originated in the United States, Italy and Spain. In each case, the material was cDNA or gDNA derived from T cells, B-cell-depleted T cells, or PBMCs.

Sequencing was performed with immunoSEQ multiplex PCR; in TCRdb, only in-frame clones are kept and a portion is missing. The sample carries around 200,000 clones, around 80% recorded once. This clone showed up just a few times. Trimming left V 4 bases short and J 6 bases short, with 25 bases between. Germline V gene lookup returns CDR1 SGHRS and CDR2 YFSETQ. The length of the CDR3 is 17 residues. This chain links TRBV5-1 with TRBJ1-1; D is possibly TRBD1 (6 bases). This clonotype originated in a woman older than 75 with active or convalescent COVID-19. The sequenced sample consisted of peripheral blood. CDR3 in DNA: TGCGCCAGCAGCCCGCCTACAGGGCCTGCCGGATTCGCTGAAGCTTTCTTT. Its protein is CASSPPTGPAGFAEAFF.